Below are 10 T cell receptor beta chains sequenced from a single sample in a study of graft-versus-host responses after intestinal transplantation. The method was immunoSEQ multiplex PCR; TCRdb's version includes in-frame clones alone and lacks a portion of them. The profile covers approximately 86,000 clones, with around 92% appearing a single time and roughly 0.36% taken by the ten largest. These TCRs are of unknown antigen specificity. Specimen: unstimulated CD8+ T cells sorted from spleen or lymph node cells, collected before transplant. These receptors came from a human donor who was the organ donor for an intestinal transplant.

The V and J genes are TRBV6-5 and TRBJ2-3; D remains ambiguous. CDR1 and CDR2 (germline): MNHEY, SVGAGI. V was clipped by 4 bases and J by 6 bases, with 14 bases between them. CDR3 length: 14 amino acids. CDR3 in DNA: TGTGCCAGCAGTTTGGTCCTCACAACGGATACGCAGTATTTT. Amino acids: CASSLVLTTDTQYF.

This chain uses TRBV4-2 with TRBJ1-6; D is possibly TRBD1 (6 bases). V dropped 0 bases and J dropped 5 bases, with 17 bases sitting between them. The CDR3 covers 18 residues. Germline lookup yields CDR1 LGHNA and CDR2 YNFKEQ. In DNA form, the CDR3 reads TGTGCCAGCAGCCAAGATTTGCGACACAGGGCCGATAATTCACCCCTCCACTTT. Translation: CASSQDLRHRADNSPLHF.

This clone was seen a single time. This chain uses TRBV2 with TRBJ1-4; TRBD1 aligns across 9 bases. Germline values: CDR1 SNHLY, CDR2 FYNNEI. There are 15 residues in the CDR3. V gave up 6 bases and J gave up 5 bases; unmatched junction bases: 7. CDR3 protein: CASRFTGGRNEKLFF. In DNA, the CDR3 is TGTGCCAGCAGATTTACAGGGGGCAGGAATGAAAAACTGTTTTTT.

This chain joins TRBV9 and TRBJ2-7; the D gene is possibly TRBD1 (6 bases). The CDR3 spans 14 residues. Germline lookup yields CDR1 SGDLS and CDR2 YYNGEE. V lost 3 bases and J 3 bases, leaving 13 bases between the germline ends. In DNA, the CDR3 is TGTGCCAGCAGCGCCTCCGGGACAAACTACGAGCAGTACTTC. Translated: CASSASGTNYEQYF. The full variable domain, its missing parts supplied by reference TRBV9 and TRBJ2-7, is DSGVTQTPKHLITATGQRVTLRCSPRSGDLSVYWYQQSLDQGLQFLIQYYNGEERAKGNILERFSAQQFPDLHSELNLSSLELGDSALYFCASSASGTNYEQYFGPGTRLTVT.

The chain joins TRBV5-5 to TRBJ2-7, with a tentative D call TRBD2 (6 bases). Germline CDR1 and CDR2: SGHKS and YYEKEE (reference sequence). The CDR3 has 13 amino acids. Trimming cost V 2 bases and J 4 bases, with 10 bases left between them. As DNA, the CDR3 is TGTGCCAGCAGCTTCGGAGGGGAGTACGAGCAGTACTTC. As protein: CASSFGGEYEQYF. The whole variable domain, remainder taken from reference TRBV5-5 and TRBJ2-7, is DAGVTQSPTHLIKTRGQQVTLRCSPISGHKSVSWYQQVLGQGPQFIFQYYEKEERGRGNFPDRFSARQFPNYSSELNVNALLLGDSALYLCASSFGGEYEQYFGPGTRLTVT.

The V call is TRBV19, the J call TRBJ1-1, with D tentatively TRBD1 (5 bases). Trimming removed 3 bases at V and 1 base at J, with 9 bases between. Looked up from germline, CDR1 is LNHDA and CDR2 is SQIVND (reference sequence). This CDR3 spans 14 amino acids. The CDR3 is CASSIGGTNTEAFF. The CDR3 DNA reads as TGTGCCAGTAGTATTGGGGGGACGAACACTGAAGCTTTCTTT.

The rearrangement uses TRBV11-3 and TRBJ1-5; 8 nucleotides agree with TRBD1. The germline CDR1 and CDR2 sequences are SGHNT and YENEEA. The CDR3 is 13 residues long. V lost 6 bases and J lost 6; bases outside the gene matches: 4. The CDR3 DNA reads as TGTGCCAGCAGTATCAGGGGGCCTCAGCCCCAGCATTTT. Protein sequence: CASSIRGPQPQHF.

The rearrangement joins TRBV6-5 to TRBJ2-5; TRBD2 is a possible D gene (7 bases). V shed 7 bases and J shed 5 bases, with 20 bases lying between them. Germline V lookup: CDR1 MNHEY, CDR2 SVGAGI. The CDR3 length is 15 residues. The DNA for the CDR3 is TGTGCCAGCACCTACTTCGGAGGGGGGGCGGAGACCCAGTACTTC. This gives the protein CASTYFGGGAETQYF.

The chain employs TRBV9 and TRBJ2-3; D perhaps matches TRBD1 (6 bases). CDR3 length: 17 amino acids. Germline lookup yields CDR1 SGDLS and CDR2 YYNGEE. Trimming left V 0 bases short and J 1 base short, with 15 bases between. In DNA, the CDR3 is TGTGCCAGCAGCGTAGGGAGACGCGACAGGCGCACAGATACGCAGTATTTT. It is translated as CASSVGRRDRRTDTQYF. The full variable domain, rest sourced from reference TRBV9 and TRBJ2-3, is DSGVTQTPKHLITATGQRVTLRCSPRSGDLSVYWYQQSLDQGLQFLIQYYNGEERAKGNILERFSAQQFPDLHSELNLSSLELGDSALYFCASSVGRRDRRTDTQYFGPGTRLTVL.

CDR3 amino acids: CASSQNRGGKNGYTF. CDR3 in DNA: TGCGCCAGCAGCCAAAACAGGGGGGGAAAAAATGGCTACACCTTC. V usage is TRBV4-3 and J usage is TRBJ1-2; 8 bases match TRBD1. The length of the CDR3 is 15 residues. Unmatched junction bases numbered 8, after V lost 2 bases and J lost 6 bases. CDR1 is LGHNA, CDR2 YSLEER, per germline.